This T cell receptor (beta chain) derives from a study of control samples from healthy donors and cancer patients. The method was immunoSEQ multiplex PCR; TCRdb's version includes in-frame clones alone and lacks a portion of them. The sample includes under 85,000 clones, approximately 89% of them seen just once. This CDR3 has 12 residues. In germline, CDR1 is SGHAT, CDR2 FQNNGV. Trimming left V 5 bases short and J 10 bases short, with 12 bases between. The sequenced sample consisted of PBMCs. This TCR was sampled from a man in his 60s with colorectal cancer. This chain links TRBV11-2 with TRBJ2-1, with D possibly matching TRBD2 (5 bases). CDR3: CASSPGGREQFF. In DNA form, the CDR3 reads TGTGCCAGCAGCCCTGGAGGACGGGAGCAGTTCTTC. The whole variable domain, remainder taken from reference TRBV11-2 and TRBJ2-1, is EAGVAQSPRYKIIEKRQSVAFWCNPISGHATLYWYQQILGQGPKLLIQFQNNGVVDDSQLPKDRFSAERLKGVDSTLKIQPAKLEDSAVYLCASSPGGREQFFGPGTRLTVL.